The 7 T cell receptor beta chains below all came from one sample that was sequenced in a study of blood T cells in healthy people across ages. For the second PCR, which ran for 7 to 11 cycles, a sample-barcoded 5' primer and a J-beta primer mix were used. From the 5' RACE reads, TCRdb called clonotypes with MiXCR, one entry per CDR3 protein. The sample carries around 1.7 million distinct CDR3 sequences, 28% recorded once. The specimen was blood. The source is a woman younger than 45 in good health.

The chain has TRBV18 and TRBJ2-1; D gene uncertain. CDR1 and CDR2 from the germline V gene are KGHSH and LQKENI. The CDR3 covers 13 residues. V lost 4 bases and J 9 bases, leaving 13 bases between the germline ends. For the CDR3, the DNA is TGTGCCAGCTCACGTGCCCAGTCGGGTGAGCAGTTCTTC. Its protein product is CASSRAQSGEQFF.

This clonotype was found a few times. This rearrangement joins TRBV27 to TRBJ1-2; 8 nucleotides align to TRBD1. Germline CDR1 reads MNHEY; CDR2 reads SMNVEV (reference sequence). V lost 3 bases and J lost 1; bases outside the gene matches: 7. This CDR3 is 16 amino acids long. CDR3: CASSLGRGQDNYGYTF. The CDR3 bases are TGTGCCAGCAGTTTGGGGAGGGGACAGGATAACTATGGCTACACCTTC.

In the case of this clonotype: Being one base from a much bigger clone, this may be a read error. V is TRBV9 and J is TRBJ2-3; D possibly corresponds to TRBD2 (7 bases). CDR1 is SGDLS and CDR2 is YYNGEE in the germline V gene. V lost 10 bases and J 4 bases, leaving 25 bases between the germline ends. CDR3 length: 16 amino acids. The CDR3 DNA reads as TGTGCCCGCGGGGGCAAAGAGGGGGGGGTCTCAGATACGCAGTATTTT. Its translation is CARGGKEGGVSDTQYF.

The chain joins TRBV6-2 or TRBV6-3 to TRBJ1-1; D uncertain. The germline V gene encodes CDR1 MNHEY and CDR2 SVGEGT. The CDR3 spans 15 residues. Trimming left V 1 base short and J 0 bases short, with 9 bases between. The CDR3 spells CASSYFTAMNTEAFF. The CDR3 DNA sequence: TGTGCCAGCAGTTACTTTACAGCTATGAACACTGAAGCTTTCTTT.

The chain combines TRBV9 with TRBJ2-1, with D possibly being TRBD2 (5 bases). With 3 bases removed from V and 4 bases from J, the gap between germline ends came to 14 bases. The CDR3 sequence is 15 residues long. Per germline, CDR1 SGDLS and CDR2 YYNGEE. The CDR3 protein is CASSGQPSSYNEQFF. In nucleotides, the CDR3 is TGTGCCAGCAGCGGTCAACCTAGCTCTTACAATGAGCAGTTCTTC.

This clonotype was seen many times. This chain connects TRBV20-1 to TRBJ2-3; 7 bases map to TRBD2. There are 13 residues in the CDR3. Germline V CDR1 and CDR2: DFQATT, SNEGSKA (reference sequence). The trim removed 5 bases at V and 11 bases at J, leaving 13 bases unmatched. CDR3 sequence: CSASALEREKQYF. In nucleotides, the CDR3 is TGCAGTGCTTCCGCCCTGGAGCGGGAAAAGCAGTATTTT.

This clonotype was seen more than once but under ten times. V usage is TRBV11-2 and J usage is TRBJ2-1, with TRBD2 as a possible D gene (6 bases). This CDR3 is 17 amino acids long. The germline V gene encodes CDR1 SGHAT and CDR2 FQNNGV. The V end lost 3 bases, the J end lost 4 bases, and 19 bases lay between the germline ends. CDR3 sequence: CASSFLFQRGGYNEQFF. The DNA of the CDR3 is TGTGCCAGCAGCTTCTTATTTCAACGCGGAGGGTACAATGAGCAGTTCTTC.